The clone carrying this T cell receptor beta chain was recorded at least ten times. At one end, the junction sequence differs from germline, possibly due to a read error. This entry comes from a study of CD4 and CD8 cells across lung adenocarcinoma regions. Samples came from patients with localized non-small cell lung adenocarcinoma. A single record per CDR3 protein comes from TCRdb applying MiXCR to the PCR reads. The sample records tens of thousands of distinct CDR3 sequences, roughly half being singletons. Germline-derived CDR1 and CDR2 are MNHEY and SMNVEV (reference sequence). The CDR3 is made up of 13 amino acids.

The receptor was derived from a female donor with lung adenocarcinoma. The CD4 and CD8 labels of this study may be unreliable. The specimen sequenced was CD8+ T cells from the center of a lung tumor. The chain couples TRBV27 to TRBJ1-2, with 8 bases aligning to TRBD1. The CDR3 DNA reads TGTGCCACCAGTGGGGACAGGAACTATGGCTACACCTTC. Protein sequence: CATSGDRNYGYTF.